Included here is one T cell receptor beta chain sequence, with context. Using immunoSEQ multiplex PCR, the repertoire was profiled, and TCRdb retains in-frame clones only, with some absent. This table has more than 45,000 clones, about 95% appearing once. There are 11 residues in the CDR3. The V and J ends lost 6 bases and 4 bases respectively, with 10 bases between them. The germline gives CDR1 DFQATT, CDR2 SNEGSKA (reference sequence). The sample belongs to a study of technical replicates of blood from a handful of donors. The chain employs TRBV20-1 and TRBJ2-7, with TRBD1 as a possible D gene (5 bases). This clonotype was sampled from a human donor in good health. Some clones in this sample may be carry-over from other donors' samples. The material sequenced was PBMCs. The CDR3 DNA reads as TGCAGTGCGCCGGACACTTACGAGCAGTACTTC. Translated, it gives CSAPDTYEQYF.